Listed here are 19 T cell receptor beta chains from one sample, sequenced in a study of blood T cell repertoires in COVID-19. Profiled with immunoSEQ multiplex PCR; TCRdb holds only in-frame clones, not every one. The sample records 150,000 to 200,000 clones, approximately 90% being singletons. Sequencing was carried out using peripheral blood. Source of these receptors: a woman in her sixties or seventies with COVID-19, enrolled during active disease.

This clone was seen just once. V usage is TRBV5-6 and J usage is TRBJ2-7; 9 bases align to TRBD1. V shed 4 bases, J shed 5 bases, and the junction held 4 bases outside the gene matches. The CDR3 contains 13 residues. Germline V gives CDR1 SGHDT, CDR2 YYEEEE. The CDR3 sequence is CASSAWTGDEQYF. CDR3 sequence (DNA): TGTGCCAGCAGCGCCTGGACAGGGGACGAGCAGTACTTC.

The V gene is TRBV4-1, the J gene TRBJ2-1; D possibly corresponds to TRBD2 (5 bases). The CDR3 totals 13 residues. V gave up 3 bases and J gave up 12 bases, with 15 bases separating them. CDR1 and CDR2 (germline): MGHRA, YSYEKL. CDR3 nucleotide sequence: TGCGCCAGCAGCCACCCAGGAGCGGTTGTGCAGTTCTTC. As protein: CASSHPGAVVQFF.

This clone was seen a few times. In DNA, the CDR3 is TGTGCCAGCAGCTTAGAAGCAAAGAAAAACTATGGCTACACCTTC. It encodes CASSLEAKKNYGYTF. The chain has TRBV11-1 and TRBJ1-2; D ambiguous. The CDR3 has 15 residues. From germline, CDR1 is SGHAT and CDR2 FQDESV (reference sequence). Deletions cut 1 base from V and 2 bases from J, with 11 bases between.

The chain recombines TRBV6-1 with TRBJ1-1; a weak D match, TRBD1 (6 bases). The CDR3 spans 13 residues. The germline V gene encodes CDR1 MNHNS and CDR2 SASEGT. Trimming left V 3 bases short and J 1 base short, with 6 bases between. DNA of the CDR3: TGTGCCAGCAGTGAGACAGGGAACACTGAAGCTTTCTTT. Translation: CASSETGNTEAFF.

This chain uses TRBV2 with TRBJ1-4, with 7 positions matching TRBD1. CDR3 length equals 15 residues. Trimming removed 2 bases from V and 5 bases from J; junction bases left unmatched: 5. Germline assignment: CDR1 SNHLY and CDR2 FYNNEI. Here the CDR3 DNA reads TGTGCCAGCAGTGAACTGACAGGGTCCAATGAAAAACTGTTTTTT. It specifies CASSELTGSNEKLFF.

This chain connects TRBV18 to TRBJ2-2, with 8 positions matching TRBD1. CDR1 and CDR2 (germline): KGHSH, LQKENI. This CDR3 spans 16 amino acids. V gave up 2 bases and J gave up 4 bases; unmatched junction bases: 6. In nucleotides, the CDR3 is TGTGCCAGCTCACCAGGAGCCGGGACAGGCACCGGGGAGCTGTTTTTT. Translated, it gives CASSPGAGTGTGELFF.

In nucleotides, the CDR3 is TGTGCCAGCAGTTTTCGCGGCTTCAATGAGCAGTTCTTC. This codes for CASSFRGFNEQFF. The rearrangement joins TRBV27 to TRBJ2-1; D uncertain. Per germline, CDR1 MNHEY and CDR2 SMNVEV (reference sequence). The V end lost 3 bases, the J end lost 6 bases, and 9 bases lay between the germline ends. The CDR3 extends over 13 amino acids.

This clone was seen more than once but under ten times. The chain uses TRBV6-5 and TRBJ1-5; 7 bases match TRBD1. The J segment lost 3 bases and the V segment lost 6 bases, leaving 8 bases of the junction unmatched. Germline V gene data show CDR1 as MNHEY and CDR2 as SVGAGI. The CDR3 has 15 amino acids. CDR3 in amino acids: CASRQPTGTNQPQHF. The DNA of the CDR3 is TGTGCCAGCAGGCAACCGACAGGGACCAATCAGCCCCAGCATTTT.

The chain carries TRBV12-3 or TRBV12-4 and TRBJ1-3; D is perhaps TRBD1 (6 bases). There are 13 residues in the CDR3. V shed 6 bases and J shed 4 bases, with 10 bases lying between them. The CDR3 DNA sequence: TGTGCCAGCAGAATAGACAGGGGAAACACCATATATTTT. Translating gives CASRIDRGNTIYF.

This chain uses TRBV10-3 with TRBJ1-2, with D possibly being TRBD1 (5 bases). The V end was cut by 4 bases, the J end by 8 bases, with 14 bases between. The CDR3 loop spans 13 amino acids. Germline CDR1 ENHRY, CDR2 SYGVKD. The CDR3 DNA reads as TGTGCCATCAGTGGCGGGACCTCAGCCGGCTACACCTTC. Translating gives CAISGGTSAGYTF.

This clone appeared a few times. This chain links TRBV30 with TRBJ1-5; 8 nucleotides line up with TRBD1. This CDR3 is 15 amino acids long. The V gene end was trimmed by 1 base and the J gene end by 4 bases; junction bases not matched to a gene: 6. Per germline, CDR1 GTSNPN and CDR2 SVGIG (reference sequence). The CDR3 region has the DNA TGTGCCTGGAGTGGAGGCCGACAGGGGAATCAGCCCCAGCATTTT. It codes for CAWSGGRQGNQPQHF.

The chain joins TRBV30 to TRBJ1-5; D is possibly TRBD1 (6 bases). Trimming removed 4 bases from V and 5 bases from J, with 18 bases in between. The CDR3 covers 15 residues. Germline V gene sequence: CDR1 GTSNPN, CDR2 SVGIG (reference sequence). In DNA, the CDR3 is TGTGCCTGGACCCGCCAGGGGCAGGGATATCAGCCCCAGCATTTT. It is translated as CAWTRQGQGYQPQHF.

This clone has a single count. The sample carries other DNA sequences with the same CDR3. The chain joins TRBV5-1 to TRBJ1-4; D not certain. This CDR3 contains 13 residues. CDR1 is SGHRS, CDR2 YFSETQ, per germline. V lost 0 bases and J 5 bases, leaving 5 bases between the germline ends. CDR3 bases: TGCGCCAGCAGCTTGGCGCAGAATGAAAAACTGTTTTTT. Its translation is CASSLAQNEKLFF.

V is TRBV5-4 and J is TRBJ1-2; possible D gene TRBD1, 5 bases. Germline lookup yields CDR1 SGHNT and CDR2 YYREEE (reference sequence). There are 13 residues in the CDR3. The ends were cut back, 2 bases at V and 8 bases at J, with 13 bases in the middle. CDR3 sequence: CASSFIAGKGYTF. In DNA, the CDR3 is TGTGCCAGCAGCTTCATCGCAGGGAAGGGCTACACCTTC.

The rearrangement uses TRBV19 and TRBJ2-2, with 8 bases identical to TRBD2. The V gene's germline CDR1 is LNHDA and CDR2 SQIVND (reference sequence). V shed 4 bases and J 2 bases; nucleotides not matched to a gene: 12. This CDR3 is built from 18 residues. CDR3 in DNA: TGTGCCAGTAGTAGAGCCCGTTTGGCGGGGGGTAACACCGGGGAGCTGTTTTTT. Its translation: CASSRARLAGGNTGELFF. Using reference TRBV19 and TRBJ2-2 for the parts outside the CDR3, the full variable domain is DGGITQSPKYLFRKEGQNVTLSCEQNLNHDAMYWYRQDPGQGLRLIYYSQIVNDFQKGDIAEGYSVSREKKESFPLTVTSAQKNPTAFYLCASSRARLAGGNTGELFFGEGSRLTVL.

V usage is TRBV6-5 and J usage is TRBJ1-6, with 8 bases aligning to TRBD1. After removal of 2 bases from V and 10 bases from J, the junction contained 7 bases not matched to a gene. Germline V gene sequence: CDR1 MNHEY, CDR2 SVGAGI. This CDR3 region has 15 residues. CDR3 coding DNA: TGTGCCAGCAGTTACCGGTCTCAGGGGGCCTCACCCCTCCACTTT. Translating it yields CASSYRSQGASPLHF.

A few counts support this clone. This chain joins TRBV5-1 and TRBJ2-5; 12 bases line up with TRBD2. V shed 6 bases and J 8 bases; nucleotides not matched to a gene: 8. CDR3 size: 14 residues. The germline V gene has CDR1 SGHRS and CDR2 YFSETQ. The CDR3, as DNA: TGCGCCAGCAAGAGGACTAGCGGGGACGAAACCCAGTACTTC. It encodes CASKRTSGDETQYF.

The rearrangement uses TRBV28 and TRBJ1-1; D perhaps matches TRBD1 (5 bases). The CDR3 contains 15 residues. Trimming cost V 7 bases and J 4 bases, with 19 bases left between them. Per germline, CDR1 MDHEN and CDR2 SYDVKM. The CDR3: CASNLQGSGSTEAFF. In DNA, the CDR3 is TGTGCCAGCAACCTCCAAGGATCAGGGTCCACTGAAGCTTTCTTT.

This chain connects TRBV28 to TRBJ2-2, with 10 bases matching TRBD2. Trimming cost V 6 bases and J 3 bases; bases outside gene matches: 4. The CDR3 has 15 residues. Germline V gene sequence: CDR1 MDHEN, CDR2 SYDVKM. This CDR3 reads CASRFSGGYTGELFF. The CDR3 DNA follows: TGTGCCAGCAGGTTTAGCGGGGGGTACACCGGGGAGCTGTTTTTT. The full variable domain, rest sourced from reference TRBV28 and TRBJ2-2, is DVKVTQSSRYLVKRTGEKVFLECVQDMDHENMFWYRQDPGLGLRLIYFSYDVKMKEKGDIPEGYSVSREKKERFSLILESASTNQTSMYLCASRFSGGYTGELFFGEGSRLTVL.